A selection of T cell receptor beta chains follows, all from one sample in a study of T cell responses to AZD1222 COVID-19 vaccine. Only in-frame clones appear in the TCRdb table, and some are missing; sequencing was by immunoSEQ multiplex PCR. Found here are around 86,000 clones, almost 90% of them singletons; the top ten hold almost 8.5%. The material was peripheral blood, obtained on day 0 of AZD1222 vaccination. The receptor source for this set is an adult in good health. Both conserved end residues are part of each CDR3. D genes are given only for firm matches. Clone sizes are given selectively: once, few, many, or a class where the clone is expanded.

- few TRBJ2-7 TRBV13 CASSFGSYEQYF TGTGCCAGCAGCTTTGGTTCCTACGAGCAGTACTTC
TRBD1 - TRBJ1-3 TRBV18 CASSPSVGQGTGNTIYF TGTGCCAGCTCACCCTCCGTGGGACAGGGGACTGGAAACACCATATATTTT
TRBD1 - TRBJ1-5 TRBV5-1 CASSLGQGPEPQHF TGCGCCAGCAGCTTGGGACAGGGCCCGGAGCCCCAGCATTTT
- - TRBJ2-5 TRBV5-1 CASSFTGLKGETQYF TGCGCCAGCAGCTTCACTGGCCTGAAGGGAGAGACCCAGTACTTC
- medium-sized TRBJ2-1 TRBV4-3 CASSQTLEQNEQFF TGCGCCAGCAGCCAAACGCTGGAGCAAAATGAGCAGTTCTTC
TRBD2 - TRBJ2-1 TRBV7-2 CASSESGTSYNEQFF TGTGCCAGCAGCGAGAGCGGGACCTCCTACAATGAGCAGTTCTTC
- - TRBJ2-1 TRBV29-1 CSLQESSYNEQFF TGCAGCCTACAGGAGAGCTCCTACAATGAGCAGTTCTTC
- - TRBJ1-1 TRBV6-2/TRBV6-3 CASSYRGAEAFF TGTGCCAGCAGTTACAGAGGCGCTGAAGCTTTCTTT
- - TRBJ1-2 TRBV6-5 CASSYSKGVYGYTF TGTGCCAGCAGTTACTCGAAGGGGGTGTATGGCTACACCTTC
- once TRBJ1-2 TRBV7-9 CASSLSDGWDTQNYGYTF TGTGCCAGCAGCTTATCGGACGGCTGGGACACACAGAACTATGGCTACACCTTC
- - TRBJ1-5 TRBV9 CASSANSYSNQPQHF TGTGCCAGCAGCGCAAACAGTTATAGCAATCAGCCCCAGCATTTT
- once TRBJ1-4 TRBV4-3 CASSQGTVGLREKLFF TGCGCCAGCAGCCAAGGGACAGTGGGCCTCCGGGAAAAACTGTTTTTT
TRBD2 - TRBJ2-2 TRBV19 CASSIVAGMTGELFF TGTGCCAGTAGTATAGTAGCGGGGATGACCGGGGAGCTGTTTTTT
TRBD2 - TRBJ2-3 TRBV7-3 CASSLTAGGGGGTDTQYF TGTGCCAGCAGCCTCACAGCGGGGGGAGGTGGTGGCACAGATACGCAGTATTTT
TRBD1 - TRBJ2-1 TRBV6-4 CASSDWGQGPQFF TGTGCCAGCAGTGATTGGGGACAGGGCCCGCAGTTCTTC
- - TRBJ2-1 TRBV29-1 CSVEPSGNEQFF TGCAGCGTCGAACCTTCGGGGAATGAGCAGTTCTTC
- - TRBJ1-3 TRBV27 CASSPRGRSSGNTIYF TGTGCCAGCAGCCCCCGGGGCCGGAGCTCTGGAAACACCATATATTTT
- - TRBJ1-5 TRBV18 CASSPLRGTGANQPQHF TGTGCCAGCTCACCACTAAGAGGGACGGGGGCAAATCAGCCCCAGCATTTT
TRBD1 - TRBJ2-7 TRBV7-8 CASSRDRGYEQYF TGTGCCAGCAGCCGGGACAGGGGCTACGAGCAGTACTTC
- - TRBJ1-4 TRBV18 CASSPLDNFGEKLFF TGTGCCAGCTCACCATTGGACAATTTTGGCGAAAAACTGTTTTTT
- - TRBJ2-1 TRBV9 CASSPRTQNNEQFF TGTGCCAGCAGCCCGAGGACGCAAAACAATGAGCAGTTCTTC
- - TRBJ1-4 TRBV6-5 CASSYSGLRDEKLFF TGTGCCAGCAGTTACTCGGGGTTAAGGGATGAAAAACTGTTTTTT
- - TRBJ1-5 TRBV9 CASSVGGGNQPQHF TGTGCCAGCAGCGTAGGGGGAGGCAATCAGCCCCAGCATTTT
TRBD1 - TRBJ1-1 TRBV19 CASQRQGELRNTEAFF TGTGCCAGTCAGCGACAGGGGGAGCTCAGGAACACTGAAGCTTTCTTT
TRBD1 - TRBJ1-4 TRBV11-2 CASSWGQGNEKLFF TGTGCCAGCAGCTGGGGACAGGGCAATGAAAAACTGTTTTTT
- - TRBJ2-2 TRBV3-1/TRBV3-2 CASSQLASTGELFF TGTGCCAGCAGCCAGTTAGCGAGCACCGGGGAGCTGTTTTTT
- - TRBJ2-2 TRBV7-8 CASRKTGNTGELFF TGTGCCAGCAGAAAGACAGGGAACACCGGGGAGCTGTTTTTT
TRBD1 - TRBJ1-1 TRBV3-1/TRBV3-2 CASSHRQGEADTEAFF TGTGCCAGCAGCCATCGACAGGGAGAAGCGGACACTGAAGCTTTCTTT
- - TRBJ1-5 TRBV18 CASSPYRVEPQHF TGTGCCAGCTCACCATACAGGGTCGAGCCCCAGCATTTT
TRBD1 - TRBJ1-4 TRBV2 CASTTGFGEKLFF TGTGCCAGCACGACAGGGTTTGGAGAAAAACTGTTTTTT
TRBD1 few TRBJ2-7 TRBV19 CASSSADRAGYEQYF TGTGCCAGTAGCAGCGCGGACAGGGCGGGCTACGAGCAGTACTTC
- - TRBJ1-2 TRBV27 CASSFSTGSNYGYTF TGTGCCAGCAGTTTCTCGACAGGTTCTAACTATGGCTACACCTTC
- - TRBJ2-2 TRBV12-3/TRBV12-4 CASSLKYTGELFF TGTGCCAGCAGTTTAAAGTACACCGGGGAGCTGTTTTTT
TRBD1 - TRBJ1-5 TRBV19 CASGRTGAGQPQHF TGTGCCAGTGGGCGCACAGGGGCCGGACAGCCCCAGCATTTT
- few TRBJ1-2 TRBV7-2 CASTQDYRVGYTF TGTGCCAGCACTCAGGATTACAGGGTCGGCTACACCTTC
- - TRBJ1-1 TRBV19 CASSIVWDTEAFF TGTGCCAGTAGTATTGTTTGGGACACTGAAGCTTTCTTT
TRBD1 once TRBJ1-1 TRBV4-3 CASSPGQGNTEAFF TGCGCCAGCAGCCCGGGACAGGGGAACACTGAAGCTTTCTTT
- once TRBJ1-2 TRBV7-2 CASSLVQLYGYTF TGTGCCAGCAGCTTAGTACAGCTCTATGGCTACACCTTC
- - TRBJ2-2 TRBV7-3 CASSPSTNTGELFF TGTGCCAGCAGCCCCTCGACGAACACCGGGGAGCTGTTTTTT
TRBD1 - TRBJ1-2 TRBV7-3 CASSSTGIPTIDGYTF TGTGCCAGCAGCTCGACAGGGATCCCTACTATTGATGGCTACACCTTC
- - TRBJ2-7 TRBV3-1/TRBV3-2 CASSPDFIDSYEQYF TGTGCCAGCAGCCCCGATTTCATAGACTCCTACGAGCAGTACTTC
- once TRBJ1-3 TRBV7-2 CASSPWTAGNTIYF TGTGCCAGCAGCCCCTGGACAGCTGGAAACACCATATATTTT
- - TRBJ1-5 TRBV6-2/TRBV6-3 CASSSATFGMNQHF TGTGCCAGCAGTTCGGCCACCTTTGGAATGAACCAGCATTTT
- once TRBJ1-5 TRBV9 CASSPSGVNQPQHF TGTGCCAGCAGCCCTAGCGGGGTTAATCAGCCCCAGCATTTT
- - TRBJ1-6 TRBV6-2/TRBV6-3 CASSYYGRERSPLHF TGTGCCAGCAGTTACTATGGCAGGGAGCGCTCACCCCTCCACTTT
- - TRBJ1-2 TRBV6-5 CASSYEGSYGYTF TGTGCCAGCAGTTACGAGGGCAGCTATGGCTACACCTTC
TRBD1 once TRBJ1-2 TRBV29-1 CSATGGLDGYTF TGCAGCGCAACAGGGGGTTTAGATGGCTACACCTTC
- - TRBJ1-1 TRBV30 CAWSVGVGPPVAFF TGTGCCTGGAGTGTTGGCGTTGGCCCTCCTGTCGCTTTCTTT
TRBD1 - TRBJ2-7 TRBV6-2/TRBV6-3 CASSYLSGQIKYEQYF TGTGCCAGCAGTTACTTGTCGGGACAGATAAAGTACGAGCAGTACTTC